Listed here are 6 T cell receptor beta chains from one sample, sequenced in a study of cytomegalovirus exposure and HLA in healthy donors. Sequenced by immunoSEQ multiplex PCR; TCRdb stores in-frame clones only, minus some. The sample holds some 290,000 clones; approximately 91% are singletons and the top ten take approximately 0.96%. The sequencing sample was made of PBMCs. These receptors originate from a man aged 25 to 45 in good health and CMV-seronegative.

CDR3 sequence: CAWSARYEGTEAFF. The CDR3 DNA reads TGTGCCTGGAGTGCTCGATACGAGGGTACTGAAGCTTTCTTT. This chain uses TRBV30 with TRBJ1-1, with no clear D. CDR3 length equals 14 residues. V lost 1 base and J lost 5, with 14 bases in between. Germline V gene sequence: CDR1 GTSNPN, CDR2 SVGIG (reference sequence).

The genes are TRBV27 and TRBJ2-7; a weak D match, TRBD1 (6 bases). The CDR3 covers 12 residues. Per germline, CDR1 MNHEY and CDR2 SMNVEV (reference sequence). The V gene lost 5 bases and the J gene lost 5 bases, with 10 bases spanning the gap. CDR3 coding DNA: TGTGCCAGCAGTCCCAGGGGAAACGAGCAGTACTTC. Translated, it gives CASSPRGNEQYF.

The rearrangement joins TRBV7-2 to TRBJ1-5; D is perhaps TRBD1 (5 bases). V shed 0 bases and J shed 3 bases, with 9 bases lying between them. Per germline, CDR1 SGHTA and CDR2 FQGNSA. The CDR3 is 15 residues long. This CDR3 reads CASSLASGYNQPQHF. The CDR3 DNA sequence: TGTGCCAGCAGCTTAGCCTCAGGGTACAATCAGCCCCAGCATTTT.

V gene TRBV7-9 combines with J gene TRBJ1-1; no clear D gene. Germline CDR1 SEHNR, CDR2 FQNEAQ (reference sequence). Trimming removed 8 bases from V and 5 bases from J, with 12 bases in between. The CDR3 extends over 12 amino acids. CDR3 coding DNA: TGTGCCAGCGAGAGGGTTGTGACTGAAGCTTTCTTT. Residues: CASERVVTEAFF.

J is TRBJ1-6 and V is TRBV10-3; TRBD1 matches at 8 bases. The CDR3 is made up of 16 amino acids. V gave up 4 bases and J gave up 5 bases; unmatched junction bases: 7. Germline V gene lookup returns CDR1 ENHRY and CDR2 SYGVKD. The CDR3 protein is CAISARTGNDNSPLHF. Here the CDR3 DNA reads TGTGCCATCAGTGCCCGGACAGGGAACGATAATTCACCCCTCCACTTT.

This rearrangement joins TRBV7-2 to TRBJ2-5; no firm D call. V lost 4 bases, J lost 5 bases, and 5 bases lay in between. The CDR3 has 11 residues. Germline lookup yields CDR1 SGHTA and CDR2 FQGNSA. CDR3 nucleotides: TGTGCCAGCAGCTCCTCGGAGACCCAGTACTTC. Translating gives CASSSSETQYF.